The rows below give T cell receptor beta chains drawn from one sample of a study of cytomegalovirus exposure and HLA in healthy donors. Only in-frame clones appear in the TCRdb table, and some are missing; sequencing was by immunoSEQ multiplex PCR. The sample records approximately 190,000 clones, roughly 80% being singletons. The sequencing sample was made of PBMCs. The receptors here all came from a man aged 50-59 years in good health and CMV-seronegative. CDR3s include the opening cysteine and the closing phenylalanine or tryptophan. D genes are given only for firm matches. The size of a clone is reported for some rows only, either as once, few or many, or as a class for expanded clones.

NA TRBJ1-5 NA TRBV30 TGTGCCTGGAGTGTGGGGGGTCAGCCCCAGCATTTT CAWSVGGQPQHF
TRBD2 TRBJ2-3 few TRBV9 TGTGCCAGCAGCGTAGTAGCGGGGGCCACAGATACGCAGTATTTT CASSVVAGATDTQYF
NA TRBJ2-3 NA TRBV5-1 TGCGCCAGCAGCTTTGGGGGGGCCACAGATACGCAGTATTTT CASSFGGATDTQYF
TRBD1 TRBJ2-2 NA TRBV4-2 TGTGCCAGCAGCCAAACAGGGGGCAACACCGGGGAGCTGTTTTTT CASSQTGGNTGELFF
TRBD1 TRBJ1-2 once TRBV19 TGTGCCAGTAGCCCGGACGCCTTCGACAGGGTTGGCTATGGCTACACCTTC CASSPDAFDRVGYGYTF
TRBD1 TRBJ2-7 NA TRBV5-1 TGCGCCAGCAGCACGACAGGGTCCTCCTACGAGCAGTACTTC CASSTTGSSYEQYF
TRBD2 TRBJ2-7 NA TRBV6-1 TGTGCCAGCATGGCTAGCGGGCCCGTTGGCGAGCAGTACTTC CASMASGPVGEQYF
NA TRBJ1-4 few TRBV19 TGTGCCAGTAGTACCGGCGGGGTGGGTGAAAAACTGTTTTTT CASSTGGVGEKLFF
NA TRBJ2-1 NA TRBV5-4 TGTGCCAGCAGCTTGGGACACTACAATGAGCAGTTCTTC CASSLGHYNEQFF
NA TRBJ1-1 NA TRBV9 TGTGCCAGCAGCGTAGCTCCTTTTTTTGACACTGAAGCTTTCTTT CASSVAPFFDTEAFF
TRBD2 TRBJ2-1 NA TRBV7-2 TGTGCCAGCAAAGCGGGGGGGCCTCCCAATGAGCAGTTCTTC CASKAGGPPNEQFF
NA TRBJ1-4 NA TRBV4-3 TGCGCCAGCAGCCAAGATTCCGGGACACTAAATGAAAAACTGTTTTTT CASSQDSGTLNEKLFF
NA TRBJ2-3 NA TRBV10-3 TGTGCCATCAGTGAGTCTAGGGCCGGGGGCACAGATACGCAGTATTTT CAISESRAGGTDTQYF
TRBD1 TRBJ1-3 once TRBV29-1 TGCAGCGCACAGACAGGGGCTGGAAACACCATATATTTT CSAQTGAGNTIYF
NA TRBJ2-6 NA TRBV19 TGTGCCAGTAGTCTTGGCCGGACGGGGAAAAACTCTGGGGCCAACGTCCTGACTTTC CASSLGRTGKNSGANVLTF
TRBD1 TRBJ1-2 NA TRBV19 TGTGCCATCTCCGGGACAGGGGGTCCTTTCTATGGCTACACCTTC CAISGTGGPFYGYTF
NA TRBJ2-1 NA TRBV7-2 TGTGCCAGCAGCTTATCTGCTAACAATGAGCAGTTCTTC CASSLSANNEQFF
NA TRBJ1-1 NA TRBV9 TGTGCCAGCAGCGCCGGGGGTAACACTGAAGCTTTCTTT CASSAGGNTEAFF
NA TRBJ1-1 NA TRBV2 TGTGCCAGCAAGCGGGACAACACTGAAGCTTTCTTT CASKRDNTEAFF
NA TRBJ1-2 NA TRBV7-2 TGTGCCAGCAGCGCCCATGAGGTGGGCTATGGCTACACCTTC CASSAHEVGYGYTF
NA TRBJ2-1 NA TRBV5-4 TGTGCCAGCAGCCCGGCAGTTCGGGAATCCTACAATGAGCAGTTCTTC CASSPAVRESYNEQFF
NA TRBJ2-5 NA TRBV9 TGTGCCAGCAGCGCCAAGACGACGGGGTTCCAAGAGACCCAGTACTTC CASSAKTTGFQETQYF
NA TRBJ1-5 once TRBV19 TGTGCCAGTGGGGAGGAGGACTTGTATAGCAATCAGCCCCAGCATTTT CASGEEDLYSNQPQHF
TRBD2 TRBJ2-4 NA TRBV12-5 TGTGCTAGTGGTTTTCCAACGGGGCGGGGGGCGGAAAACATTCAGTACTTC CASGFPTGRGAENIQYF
TRBD1 TRBJ2-7 NA TRBV6-4 TGTGCCAGCAGTGGATGGGACAGTGAAGATCCCGACGAGCAGTACTTC CASSGWDSEDPDEQYF
NA TRBJ1-1 NA TRBV29-1 TGCAGCGGGAGACCACAGGGAAACACTGAAGCTTTCTTT CSGRPQGNTEAFF
NA TRBJ2-1 few TRBV19 TGTGCCAGTAGGACCGGGACAAGCTCCTACAATGAGCAGTTCTTC CASRTGTSSYNEQFF
NA TRBJ2-7 NA TRBV10-3 TGTGCCATCAGTGATGGACAGAGGGGCCCTTACGAGCAGTACTTC CAISDGQRGPYEQYF
TRBD1 TRBJ2-7 NA TRBV7-9 TGTGCCAGCAGCCAAGCCGGGACAGGACGCGAGCAGTACTTC CASSQAGTGREQYF
NA TRBJ1-3 NA TRBV11-2 TGTGCCAGCAGCCCCTGGGACACCCGAAACACCATATATTTT CASSPWDTRNTIYF
TRBD1 TRBJ2-2 NA TRBV6-4 TGTGCCAGCAGCAGGGACAGCTTCACCGGGGAGCTGTTTTTT CASSRDSFTGELFF
TRBD1 TRBJ1-6 NA TRBV6-5 TGTGCCAGCACCCTCTTTGACAGGGGGCCTTCACCCCTCCACTTT CASTLFDRGPSPLHF
TRBD2 TRBJ2-1 NA TRBV11-3 TGTGCCAGCAGCTTTAGCGGGGGGAGGGAGCAGTTCTTC CASSFSGGREQFF
TRBD1 TRBJ1-2 NA TRBV7-2 TGTGCCAGCAGCCTAAACCCGGGACAGAACTATGGCTACACCTTC CASSLNPGQNYGYTF
TRBD1 TRBJ2-7 NA TRBV4-3 TGCGCCAGCAGCCAACGAATAGGGACAGCGTACGAGCAGTACTTC CASSQRIGTAYEQYF
TRBD1 TRBJ1-5 NA TRBV18 TGTGCCAGCTCCCCCGGCCCCACAGGGGCTCAGCCCCAGCATTTT CASSPGPTGAQPQHF
NA TRBJ1-1 NA TRBV7-9 TGTGCCAGCAGTCCAAAGACGGGGGGGTTGAACACTGAAGCTTTCTTT CASSPKTGGLNTEAFF
TRBD1 TRBJ2-1 few TRBV7-3 TGTGCCAGCAGCTTAGGGGGACAGGGGGGCGATGAGCAGTTCTTC CASSLGGQGGDEQFF
TRBD2 TRBJ2-3 NA TRBV11-2 TGTGCCAGCACCCTAGCGGTAGGGACAGATACGCAGTATTTT CASTLAVGTDTQYF
NA TRBJ2-7 NA TRBV20-1 TGCAGTGCTCCCTCCCCCCGCGAGCAGTACTTC CSAPSPREQYF
TRBD1 TRBJ1-2 NA TRBV6-5 TGTGCCAGCAGCGACTCAGGGGGCCGCTATGGCTACACCTTC CASSDSGGRYGYTF
NA TRBJ1-1 NA TRBV5-1 TGCGCCAGCAGCTTCGTAGAGGGGACAATGAACACTGAAGCTTTCTTT CASSFVEGTMNTEAFF